The 22 T cell receptor beta chains in this list originate from one sample, sequenced in a study of blood T cells in healthy people across ages. It was with a sample-barcoded 5' primer and a J-beta primer mix that a second PCR of roughly 7 to 12 cycles was run. TCRdb reprocessed the 5' RACE reads via MiXCR and lists one record per CDR3 protein. The sample has around 900,000 distinct CDR3 sequences, just over 50% seen once. Sequencing was done on a sample of blood. All receptors come from a woman aged 55-69 years in good health.

CDR3 DNA sequence: TGCGCCAGCAGCCCGATCGCCCGGGGGTCCTCCTACAATGAGCAGTTCTTC. It codes for CASSPIARGSSYNEQFF. The chain employs TRBV5-1 and TRBJ2-1; D perhaps matches TRBD2 (6 bases). The V end was cut by 4 bases, the J end by 0 bases, with 17 bases between. The CDR3 covers 17 residues. The germline gives CDR1 SGHRS, CDR2 YFSETQ. The full variable domain, completed using reference TRBV5-1 and TRBJ2-1, is KAGVTQTPRYLIKTRGQQVTLSCSPISGHRSVSWYQQTPGQGLQFLFEYFSETQRNKGNFPGRFSGRQFSNSRSEMNVSTLELGDSALYLCASSPIARGSSYNEQFFGPGTRLTVL.

The rearrangement joins TRBV10-3 to TRBJ1-1; D remains unclear. The CDR3 runs 15 residues. Germline-derived CDR1 and CDR2 are ENHRY and SYGVKD. Trimming left V 3 bases short and J 0 bases short, with 11 bases between. CDR3 DNA: TGTGCCATCAGTGAACCTGGCAGAATGAACACTGAAGCTTTCTTT. The encoded protein is CAISEPGRMNTEAFF.

The CDR3 DNA reads TGTGCCACCCAAGGGACAAGCGTCGGGAAAGAGACCCAGTACTTC. It codes for CATQGTSVGKETQYF. The rearrangement joins TRBV24-1 to TRBJ2-5, with D possibly TRBD1 on 6 matching bases. In germline, CDR1 is KGHDR, CDR2 SFDVKD. Trimming took 9 bases from V and 3 from J, leaving 19 bases between them. The CDR3 totals 15 residues.

The chain uses TRBV20-1 and TRBJ1-2, with D perhaps matching TRBD1 (5 bases). Trimming pared 2 bases from V and 8 bases from J, leaving 18 bases between. Germline V gene sequence: CDR1 DFQATT, CDR2 SNEGSKA (reference sequence). CDR3 length: 14 residues. In DNA form, the CDR3 reads TGCAGTGCTAGATGGTTGGGAGGGGCGTCGGGCTACACCTTC. Translated, it gives CSARWLGGASGYTF.

This chain joins TRBV14 and TRBJ1-5; D is perhaps TRBD1 (5 bases). Germline CDR1 is SGHDN and CDR2 is FVKESK. CDR3 length: 14 amino acids. Trimming removed 0 bases at V and 9 bases at J, with 12 bases between. The CDR3 spells CASSQEALGGPQHF. The CDR3 bases are TGTGCCAGCAGCCAAGAAGCCCTTGGGGGGCCCCAGCATTTT.

The V and J genes are TRBV11-2 and TRBJ2-5; perhaps TRBD1 as D (6 bases). CDR3 length: 15 residues. The germline V and J ends were trimmed by 5 bases and 2 bases, with 15 bases remaining between them. The germline V gene has CDR1 SGHAT and CDR2 FQNNGV. The CDR3 bases are TGTGCCAGCAGCCGCCGGCTGACAGGACAAGAGACCCAGTACTTC. Translating it yields CASSRRLTGQETQYF. Using reference TRBV11-2 and TRBJ2-5 for the parts outside the CDR3, the full variable domain is EAGVAQSPRYKIIEKRQSVAFWCNPISGHATLYWYQQILGQGPKLLIQFQNNGVVDDSQLPKDRFSAERLKGVDSTLKIQPAKLEDSAVYLCASSRRLTGQETQYFGPGTRLLVL.

The V gene is TRBV4-1, the J gene TRBJ2-5; D tentatively fits TRBD1 or TRBD2 (5 bases each). V lost 6 bases to trimming and J lost 4 bases, with 9 bases between them. The CDR3 has 12 amino acids. CDR1 and CDR2 (germline): MGHRA, YSYEKL. The CDR3 DNA follows: TGCGCCAGCAGTCCGGGGACAGAGACCCAGTACTTC. It codes for CASSPGTETQYF.

The chain links TRBV2 to TRBJ1-5, with 7 bases that match TRBD1. This CDR3 is built from 14 residues. The V segment lost 8 bases and the J segment 6 bases; nucleotides outside the gene matches: 10. CDR1 is SNHLY, CDR2 FYNNEI, per germline. The CDR3 DNA is TGTGCCAGCGGAAGAGGGACAGTCAGTCAGCCCCAGCATTTT. Translated: CASGRGTVSQPQHF.

The chain combines TRBV4-2 with TRBJ2-6; D not resolved. CDR1 and CDR2 from the germline V gene are LGHNA and YNFKEQ. The CDR3 sequence is 18 residues long. V was shortened by 2 bases and J by 0 bases, with 14 bases between the two germline ends. The CDR3 sequence: CASSQMNMASSGANVLTF. The CDR3 bases are TGTGCCAGCAGCCAAATGAACATGGCCAGCTCTGGGGCCAACGTCCTGACTTTC.

The chain recombines TRBV6-2 or TRBV6-3 with TRBJ2-1; D gene uncertain. The J call may be faulty, since TRBJ2-7 better matches the DNA end. Germline CDR1 is MNHEY and CDR2 is SVGEGT. The CDR3 length is 13 residues. This CDR3 reads CASSSDTNNEQYF. The CDR3 DNA follows: TGTGCCAGCAGTTCCGACACAAACAATGAGCAGTACTTC.

The sample holds one count of this clonotype. The chain couples TRBV10-2 to TRBJ2-6; D call uncertain. CDR1 and CDR2 (germline): WSHSY, SAAADI. Trimming removed 6 bases from V and 0 bases from J, with 6 bases in between. The CDR3 is made up of 14 amino acids. The CDR3 nucleotides are TGCGCCAGCAGGTTTGGCTCTGGGGCCAACGTCCTGACTTTC. Protein sequence: CASRFGSGANVLTF.

A single count supports this clonotype. With a much larger clone just one base away, this may be a read error. The J gene is TRBJ2-7, the V gene TRBV6-5; no clear D. With 7 bases removed from V and 0 bases from J, the gap between germline ends came to 13 bases. The CDR3 runs to 14 residues. CDR1 and CDR2 from the germline V gene are MNHEY and SVGAGI. The CDR3 region has the DNA TGTGCCAGCATATGCGGCCGGAACTCCTACGAGCAGTACTTC. It encodes CASICGRNSYEQYF.

V is TRBV14 and J is TRBJ1-6, with D tentatively TRBD1 (5 bases). V gave up 1 base and J gave up 10 bases, with 11 bases separating them. The CDR3 has 14 amino acids. The germline V gene has CDR1 SGHDN and CDR2 FVKESK. DNA of the CDR3: TGTGCCAGCAGCCAAGGCAGGGTTATATCACCCCTCCACTTT. This encodes CASSQGRVISPLHF.

The CDR3 nucleotides read TGTGCCAGCAGCTTGCTAGCAGCCACCCTAGGCTACGAGCAGTACTTC. Residues: CASSLLAATLGYEQYF. The gene calls are TRBV5-5 and TRBJ2-7; D may be TRBD2 (5 bases). The germline V and J ends were trimmed by 1 base and 3 bases, with 17 bases remaining between them. Germline values: CDR1 SGHKS, CDR2 YYEKEE (reference sequence). This CDR3 is 16 amino acids long.

The chain recombines TRBV6-7 with TRBJ1-2; D might be TRBD1 (6 bases). TRBV6-7 qualifies as an ORF whose function is uncertain. With 4 bases removed from V and 3 bases from J, the gap between germline ends came to 21 bases. CDR3 length equals 17 residues. Here the CDR3 reads CASSSSWDTKSDYGYTF. The CDR3 DNA reads TGTGCCAGCAGTTCATCCTGGGACACCAAAAGCGACTATGGCTACACCTTC.

This clonotype was recorded only once. This sequence may be a read error, since a much larger clone differs from it by one base. This chain uses TRBV28 with TRBJ2-3; D uncertain. The V end lost 8 bases, the J end lost 4 bases, and 19 bases lay between the germline ends. CDR3 length: 15 residues. CDR1 is MDHEN and CDR2 is SYDVKM in the germline V gene. The CDR3: CASGEVTPYADTQYF. The CDR3 coding sequence is TGTGCCAGCGGAGAGGTGACGCCCTACGCAGATACGCAGTATTTT.

The rearrangement uses TRBV4-3 and TRBJ1-2; 7 nucleotides agree with TRBD1. The CDR3 loop spans 16 amino acids. V was clipped by 0 bases and J by 8 bases; unmatched bases: 12. From germline, CDR1 is LGHNA and CDR2 YSLEER. CDR3 loop: CASSQDLYDRVSGYTF. The CDR3 DNA reads TGCGCCAGCAGCCAAGATCTTTACGACAGGGTTAGCGGCTACACCTTC.

This clonotype was counted a few times. The chain recombines TRBV6-5 with TRBJ2-7; a possible D gene is TRBD1 (7 bases). Trimming removed 2 bases from V and 2 bases from J, with 13 bases in between. The CDR3 is made up of 15 amino acids. Germline V gene sequence: CDR1 MNHEY, CDR2 SVGAGI. Written as DNA, the CDR3 is TGTGCCAGCAGTTACGGGCAGGGGGGAACCTACGAGCAGTACTTC. It codes for CASSYGQGGTYEQYF.

In its sample, this clonotype was seen a few times. This chain connects TRBV15 to TRBJ2-7; 10 bases are a match to TRBD2. The germline V gene encodes CDR1 LNHNV and CDR2 YYDKDF (reference sequence). The V segment lost 4 bases and the J segment 6 bases; nucleotides outside the gene matches: 9. The CDR3 runs 15 residues. The CDR3 coding sequence is TGTGCCACCAGCAAAAAGCTAGCGGGAGACTTCGAGCAGTACTTC. This translates into CATSKKLAGDFEQYF. Full variable domain (outside the CDR3, taken from reference TRBV15 and TRBJ2-7): DAMVIQNPRYQVTQFGKPVTLSCSQTLNHNVMYWYQQKSSQAPKLLFHYYDKDFNNEADTPDNFQSRRPNTSFCFLDIRSPGLGDTAMYLCATSKKLAGDFEQYFGPGTRLTVT.

V usage is TRBV9 and J usage is TRBJ2-7; the D gene is possibly TRBD2 (6 bases). CDR1 is SGDLS and CDR2 is YYNGEE in the germline V gene. The germline V and J ends were trimmed by 0 bases and 2 bases, with 12 bases remaining between them. The CDR3 totals 15 residues. The CDR3 DNA follows: TGTGCCAGCAGCGTAGCCGGCGGGATCACCTACGAGCAGTACTTC. Translated: CASSVAGGITYEQYF.

The genes are TRBV4-1 and TRBJ2-7, with D possibly being TRBD2 (5 bases). Deletions cut 1 base from V and 2 bases from J, with 12 bases between. The CDR3 is 15 amino acids. Germline V lookup: CDR1 MGHRA, CDR2 YSYEKL. This CDR3 is CASSQGTPRPYEQYF. The CDR3 coding sequence is TGCGCCAGCAGCCAAGGGACTCCGAGGCCCTACGAGCAGTACTTC.

The J gene is TRBJ1-1, the V gene TRBV5-1; 7 bases are a match to TRBD1. V trimming: 7 bases; J trimming: 1 base; junction bases outside the gene matches: 13. The length of the CDR3 is 16 residues. Germline V CDR1 and CDR2: SGHRS, YFSETQ. CDR3 sequence: CASYPDPGQPNTEAFF. The CDR3 DNA follows: TGCGCCAGCTACCCAGACCCGGGACAGCCGAACACTGAAGCTTTCTTT.